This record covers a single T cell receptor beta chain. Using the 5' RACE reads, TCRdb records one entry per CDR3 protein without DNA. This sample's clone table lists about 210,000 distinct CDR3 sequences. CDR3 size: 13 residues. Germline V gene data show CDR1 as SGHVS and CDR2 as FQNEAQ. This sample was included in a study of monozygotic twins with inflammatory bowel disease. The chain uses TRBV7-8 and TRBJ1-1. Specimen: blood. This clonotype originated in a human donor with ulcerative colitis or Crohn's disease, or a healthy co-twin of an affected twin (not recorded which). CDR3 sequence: CASSSLLKGEAFF. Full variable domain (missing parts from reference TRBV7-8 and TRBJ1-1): GAGVSQSPRYKVAKRGQDVALRCDPISGHVSLFWYQQALGQGPEFLTYFQNEAQLDKSGLPSDRFFAERPEGSVSTLKIQRTQQEDSAVYLCASSSLLKGEAFFGQGTRLTVV.